The 4 T cell receptor beta chains below come from one sample, sequenced in a study of blood T cell repertoires in COVID-19. Measured with immunoSEQ multiplex PCR; TCRdb has only the in-frame clones, and not every one. The sample contains roughly 100,000 clones, around 90% of which appear only once. Sequencing was carried out using peripheral blood. The source is a human donor in a cohort sampled during active COVID-19.

The chain's CDR3 is CASSEGWGGKTEAFF. CDR3 nucleotide sequence: TGTGCCAGCAGTGAAGGATGGGGGGGAAAGACTGAAGCTTTCTTT. The V call is TRBV2, the J call TRBJ1-1, with D perhaps matching TRBD1 (5 bases). This CDR3 comprises 15 residues. Germline V gene data show CDR1 as SNHLY and CDR2 as FYNNEI. Trimming removed 1 base at V and 5 bases at J, with 14 bases between.

The chain links TRBV10-2 to TRBJ2-1; tentatively, D is TRBD2 (5 bases). V was trimmed by 0 bases and J by 7 bases, leaving 10 bases between them. Germline assignment: CDR1 WSHSY and CDR2 SAAADI. This CDR3 is 14 amino acids long. The CDR3 nucleotides read TGCGCCAGCAGTGAGTCCGGACTGGCGAATGAGCAGTTCTTC. Protein: CASSESGLANEQFF.

CDR3: CASSAGGLSYGYTF. CDR3 nucleotides: TGTGCCAGCAGTGCAGGGGGCCTCAGCTATGGCTACACCTTC. V and J are TRBV2 and TRBJ1-2; 8 nucleotides align to TRBD1. The germline CDR1 and CDR2 sequences are SNHLY and FYNNEI. This CDR3 has 14 amino acids. Trimming at V came to 4 bases and at J to 4 bases, leaving 5 bases not matched to a gene.

The V call is TRBV20-1, the J call TRBJ2-7, with D perhaps TRBD1 (6 bases). Trimming pared 3 bases from V and 0 bases from J, leaving 21 bases between. The CDR3 has 17 residues. CDR1 and CDR2 from the germline V gene are DFQATT and SNEGSKA (reference sequence). As DNA, the CDR3 is TGCAGTGCTAGTGAGGAGACAGGATCAACGAGCTCCTACGAGCAGTACTTC. Translating gives CSASEETGSTSSYEQYF.